These 7 T cell receptor beta chains were all obtained from the same sample, sequenced in a study of T cell responses to AZD1222 COVID-19 vaccine. The data were produced by immunoSEQ multiplex PCR, yet TCRdb's version contains in-frame clones alone and is incomplete. Among more than 140,000 clones listed, around 88% were seen once. The sample was peripheral blood, taken on day 0 of MenACWY control vaccination. These receptors were collected from an adult in good health.

In its sample, this clone was seen a few times. This chain connects TRBV5-4 to TRBJ2-3; possibly TRBD1 for D (5 bases). The CDR3 spans 15 residues. V was trimmed by 4 bases and J by 0 bases, leaving 12 bases between them. Germline V gene lookup returns CDR1 SGHNT and CDR2 YYREEE (reference sequence). The CDR3 DNA follows: TGTGCCAGCAGCCCAGGACACTCTAGCACAGATACGCAGTATTTT. It yields the protein CASSPGHSSTDTQYF.

This rearrangement joins TRBV7-9 to TRBJ2-7; 9 nucleotides agree with TRBD2. Germline CDR1 reads SEHNR; CDR2 reads FQNEAQ (reference sequence). The CDR3 extends over 16 amino acids. J gave up 4 bases and V 4 bases, and 11 bases lay outside the gene matches. Written as DNA, the CDR3 is TGTGCCAGCAGCTCGTCTAGCGGGGAAGATAGATACGAGCAGTACTTC. It translates to CASSSSSGEDRYEQYF.

This chain uses TRBV7-6 with TRBJ2-1; D gene unclear. From germline, CDR1 is SGHVS and CDR2 FNYEAQ. This CDR3 region has 15 residues. The germline V and J ends were trimmed by 1 base and 5 bases, with 12 bases remaining between them. This CDR3 reads CASSLGLGLNNEQFF. Here the CDR3 DNA reads TGTGCCAGCAGCTTAGGCTTGGGCCTAAACAATGAGCAGTTCTTC.

This chain joins TRBV6-1 and TRBJ1-3; D remains ambiguous. The CDR3 extends over 15 amino acids. The ends were cut back, 1 base at V and 0 bases at J, with 7 bases in the middle. Germline CDR1 reads MNHNS; CDR2 reads SASEGT. CDR3: CASSEEVASGNTIYF. The CDR3 DNA follows: TGTGCCAGCAGTGAAGAAGTCGCCTCTGGAAACACCATATATTTT.

The chain joins TRBV12-3 or TRBV12-4 to TRBJ1-1, with D perhaps matching TRBD1 (5 bases). V was shortened by 3 bases and J by 5 bases, with 10 bases between the two germline ends. The CDR3 runs 13 residues. CDR3 bases: TGTGCCAGCAGTTTGGGGGGGGGAACTGAAGCTTTCTTT. It specifies CASSLGGGTEAFF.

V and J are TRBV10-3 and TRBJ1-2; 7 bases map to TRBD1. V was clipped by 2 bases and J by 4 bases; unmatched bases: 7. Germline CDR1 is ENHRY and CDR2 is SYGVKD. The CDR3 runs to 15 residues. This chain's CDR3 is CAISEATGQPYGYTF. The DNA of the CDR3 is TGTGCCATCAGTGAGGCAACGGGACAGCCCTATGGCTACACCTTC.

This clone was counted once. V usage is TRBV19 and J usage is TRBJ1-6; no firm D call. From germline, CDR1 is LNHDA and CDR2 SQIVND (reference sequence). The CDR3 sequence is 16 residues long. V lost 6 bases and J lost 7, with 19 bases in between. In nucleotides, the CDR3 is TGTGCCAGTAGCTTCTCTAAGCCCGGCGGCAATTCACCCCTCCACTTT. Protein sequence: CASSFSKPGGNSPLHF.